The 12 T cell receptor beta chains below were found in one sample sequenced in a study of cytomegalovirus exposure and HLA in healthy donors. PCR primers comprised 60 Vbeta and 13 Jbeta primers. Sequencing was performed with immunoSEQ multiplex PCR; in TCRdb, only in-frame clones are kept and a portion is missing. The sample lists about 86,000 clones, about two thirds occurring once. Sequencing input: PBMCs. These receptors all come from a man aged 55-75 years in good health and CMV-seronegative.

This chain connects TRBV4-1 to TRBJ2-1; 14 bases are a match to TRBD2. V was clipped by 2 bases and J by 10 bases; unmatched bases: 7. CDR3 length equals 16 residues. Germline V gene data show CDR1 as MGHRA and CDR2 as YSYEKL. The CDR3 sequence is CASSQWAGTSGGEQFF. CDR3 sequence (DNA): TGCGCCAGCAGCCAATGGGCCGGGACTAGCGGGGGAGAGCAGTTCTTC.

This clone was seen once. The chain has TRBV5-8 and TRBJ1-2, with 9 bases lining up with TRBD1. With V trimmed by 6 bases and J by 0 bases, 6 bases remained unmatched. Germline assignment: CDR1 SGHTS and CDR2 YDEGEE. The CDR3 has 15 amino acids. CDR3 residues: CASIYRGRPNYGYTF. CDR3 sequence (DNA): TGTGCCAGCATTTACAGGGGGCGTCCTAACTATGGCTACACCTTC.

This clone was recorded a few times. The chain links TRBV7-9 to TRBJ1-3; no firm D call. Trimming shortened V by 3 bases and J by 0 bases, and 6 bases separated the two germline ends. The CDR3 runs 14 residues. The germline V gene has CDR1 SEHNR and CDR2 FQNEAQ (reference sequence). The CDR3 sequence: CASSLASSGNTIYF. The CDR3 DNA sequence: TGTGCCAGCAGCTTGGCATCCTCTGGAAACACCATATATTTT.

The chain carries TRBV28 and TRBJ1-5, with 11 bases matching TRBD1. Looked up from germline, CDR1 is MDHEN and CDR2 is SYDVKM. The CDR3 is 15 amino acids. Unmatched junction bases numbered 6, after V lost 4 bases and J lost 7 bases. The CDR3 loop is CASSWGGQGGQPQHF. The CDR3 nucleotides read TGTGCCAGCAGTTGGGGGGGACAGGGGGGGCAGCCCCAGCATTTT.

The chain couples TRBV7-2 to TRBJ2-2; no clear D gene. Between the trimmed V and J ends, which lost 8 bases and 4 bases, there was a span of 17 bases. CDR3 length: 15 amino acids. Germline loops: CDR1 SGHTA, CDR2 FQGNSA. The CDR3 nucleotides read TGTGCCAGCTCAGATAAGCGTCAGATCACCGGGGAGCTGTTTTTT. This sequence encodes CASSDKRQITGELFF.

The chain has TRBV7-8 and TRBJ2-5; a weak D match, TRBD2 (6 bases). This CDR3 contains 13 residues. V dropped 1 base and J dropped 7 bases, with 10 bases sitting between them. Germline values: CDR1 SGHVS, CDR2 FQNEAQ. The CDR3 DNA reads as TGTGCCAGCAGCTTAGGGACGGAGGGGACCCAGTACTTC. Translating it yields CASSLGTEGTQYF.

The J gene is TRBJ2-1, the V gene TRBV28; TRBD2 agrees at 8 bases. J lost 5 bases, V lost 8 bases, and 5 bases had no gene match. Looked up from germline, CDR1 is MDHEN and CDR2 is SYDVKM. This CDR3 has 13 amino acids. The CDR3 loop reads CASGTSTDNEQFF. In DNA, the CDR3 is TGTGCCAGCGGGACTAGTACGGACAATGAGCAGTTCTTC.

The chain employs TRBV6-5 and TRBJ1-1, with a possible D match to TRBD1 (6 bases). V was pared by 4 bases and J by 4 bases, with 10 bases between. Germline-derived CDR1 and CDR2 are MNHEY and SVGAGI. The CDR3 totals 13 residues. CDR3 in amino acids: CASSSTGPTEAFF. The DNA for the CDR3 is TGTGCCAGCAGTTCCACAGGGCCCACTGAAGCTTTCTTT.

The chain employs TRBV7-2 and TRBJ2-7, with D possibly TRBD1 on 6 matching bases. Germline CDR1 and CDR2: SGHTA and FQGNSA. This CDR3 spans 13 amino acids. Trimming cost V 7 bases and J 5 bases, with 15 bases left between them. The CDR3 loop is CASTPGDGDEQYF. CDR3 nucleotide sequence: TGTGCCAGCACCCCAGGGGATGGGGACGAGCAGTACTTC.

V is TRBV10-3 and J is TRBJ1-1; no reliable D call. The germline CDR1 and CDR2 sequences are ENHRY and SYGVKD. CDR3 length equals 15 residues. The V end lost 5 bases, the J end lost 4 bases, and 17 bases lay between the germline ends. CDR3 protein: CAISYSLVGGTEAFF. The DNA for the CDR3 is TGTGCCATCAGTTACAGTTTGGTTGGTGGCACTGAAGCTTTCTTT.

Here the CDR3 reads CASSPYQRGGYTF. CDR3 DNA sequence: TGTGCCAGCAGTCCATATCAACGGGGTGGCTACACCTTC. The chain links TRBV6-5 to TRBJ1-2; D is undetermined. Trimming removed 5 bases at V and 7 bases at J, with 14 bases between. This CDR3 comprises 13 residues. From germline, CDR1 is MNHEY and CDR2 SVGAGI.

This chain's CDR3 is CASSRFSAYNEQFF. As DNA, the CDR3 is TGTGCCAGCAGTCGTTTTTCAGCCTACAATGAGCAGTTCTTC. The gene calls are TRBV13 and TRBJ2-1, with D unresolved. The V gene lost 6 bases and the J gene lost 2 bases, with 11 bases spanning the gap. CDR1 and CDR2 (germline): PRHDT, FYEKMQ (reference sequence). This CDR3 has 14 amino acids.